Each of the 17 T cell receptor beta chains below was sequenced from the same sample in a study of blood T cell repertoires in COVID-19. Measured with immunoSEQ multiplex PCR; TCRdb has only the in-frame clones, and not every one. Among approximately 77,000 clones listed, roughly 85% were seen once. The sequencing sample was made of peripheral blood. Receptor source: a man aged 50 to 60 with COVID-19, enrolled during active disease.

The chain recombines TRBV5-1 with TRBJ2-5; D perhaps matches TRBD2 (5 bases). This CDR3 contains 12 residues. The germline gives CDR1 SGHRS, CDR2 YFSETQ. The V end was cut by 7 bases, the J end by 1 base, with 8 bases between. The CDR3 reads CASGEPQETQYF. CDR3 bases: TGCGCCAGCGGGGAGCCCCAAGAGACCCAGTACTTC. Drawing the rest from reference TRBV5-1 and TRBJ2-5, the complete variable domain is KAGVTQTPRYLIKTRGQQVTLSCSPISGHRSVSWYQQTPGQGLQFLFEYFSETQRNKGNFPGRFSGRQFSNSRSEMNVSTLELGDSALYLCASGEPQETQYFGPGTRLLVL.

The chain has TRBV2 and TRBJ2-1, with 7 bases aligning to TRBD1. Germline V lookup: CDR1 SNHLY, CDR2 FYNNEI. The V and J ends lost 8 bases and 4 bases, in that order; junction bases with no gene match: 5. The CDR3 has 13 residues. The CDR3 reads CASRQGRYNEQFF. CDR3 DNA: TGTGCCAGCCGACAGGGTCGGTACAATGAGCAGTTCTTC.

The V and J genes are TRBV12-3 or TRBV12-4 and TRBJ2-1; unclear D gene. This CDR3 has 11 amino acids. V lost 11 bases to trimming and J lost 8 bases, with 13 bases between them. The DNA of the CDR3 is TGTGCCGCCTCTCGTCGGGATGAGCAGTTCTTC. It encodes CAASRRDEQFF.

The chain carries TRBV5-4 and TRBJ2-5, with TRBD2 matching over 10 bases. CDR3 length: 16 amino acids. Per germline, CDR1 SGHNT and CDR2 YYREEE (reference sequence). J was trimmed by 5 bases and V by 7 bases; bases with no gene match: 14. As DNA, the CDR3 is TGTGCCAGCGGGCCACCCAGCGGGAGGGGGGAGGAGACCCAGTACTTC. Residues: CASGPPSGRGEETQYF.

This clone was observed a single time. CDR3 in amino acids: CASSLAVPTTAEAFF. CDR3 in DNA: TGTGCCAGCAGCTTAGCGGTCCCCACTACGGCTGAAGCTTTCTTT. The J gene is TRBJ1-1, the V gene TRBV7-9; D call uncertain. Germline V gene sequence: CDR1 SEHNR, CDR2 FQNEAQ (reference sequence). V was cut by 0 bases and J by 6 bases, with 14 bases left in between. The CDR3 has 15 residues.

The V and J genes are TRBV4-1 and TRBJ1-5, with TRBD1 identical over 11 bases. Germline V gene sequence: CDR1 MGHRA, CDR2 YSYEKL. The CDR3 is 15 residues long. J was trimmed by 6 bases and V by 1 base; bases with no gene match: 2. The CDR3 is CASSQGTGGGQPQHF. For the CDR3, the DNA is TGCGCCAGCAGCCAAGGGACAGGGGGCGGTCAGCCCCAGCATTTT.

This chain uses TRBV21-1 with TRBJ1-5. TRBV21-1 is reported as a pseudogene. The CDR3 is 13 amino acids. The CDR3 nucleotides read TGTGCCAGCAGCGCGGGGTCCAATCAGCCCCAGCATTTT. This codes for CASSAGSNQPQHF.

This chain joins TRBV6-5 and TRBJ2-1; 10 bases agree with TRBD1. CDR1 is MNHEY, CDR2 SVGAGI, per germline. After removal of 2 bases from V and 9 bases from J, the junction contained 4 bases not matched to a gene. The CDR3 contains 14 residues. The CDR3 bases are TGTGCCAGCAGTTACGGGGACAGGGGTATTGAGCAGTTCTTC. Its translation is CASSYGDRGIEQFF.

The chain couples TRBV3-1 (or the pseudogene TRBV3-2) to TRBJ2-1; D gene ambiguous. The CDR3 is 15 residues long. V was cut by 0 bases and J by 6 bases, with 12 bases left in between. Germline-derived CDR1 and CDR2 are LGHDT and YNNKEL (reference sequence). The CDR3 DNA sequence: TGTGCCAGCAGCCAAGATCCCCAGGAACCCAATGAGCAGTTCTTC. It translates to CASSQDPQEPNEQFF.

This chain joins TRBV28 and TRBJ1-3; D remains unclear. CDR3 length: 14 residues. With 2 bases removed from V and 4 bases from J, the gap between germline ends came to 9 bases. CDR1 is MDHEN and CDR2 is SYDVKM in the germline V gene. CDR3: CASSLSRRGNTIYF. Written as DNA, the CDR3 is TGTGCCAGCAGTTTAAGTAGGAGAGGAAACACCATATATTTT.

The chain combines TRBV19 with TRBJ2-3; 8 bases agree with TRBD1. V lost 1 base and J lost 5; bases outside the gene matches: 5. Germline V gene data show CDR1 as LNHDA and CDR2 as SQIVND (reference sequence). CDR3 length: 15 residues. The CDR3 region is CASSIAGQGQDTQYF. The CDR3 coding sequence is TGTGCCAGTAGTATAGCCGGACAGGGTCAAGATACGCAGTATTTT. Drawing the rest from reference TRBV19 and TRBJ2-3, the complete variable domain is DGGITQSPKYLFRKEGQNVTLSCEQNLNHDAMYWYRQDPGQGLRLIYYSQIVNDFQKGDIAEGYSVSREKKESFPLTVTSAQKNPTAFYLCASSIAGQGQDTQYFGPGTRLTVL.

V and J are TRBV12-3 or TRBV12-4 and TRBJ1-1; tentatively, D is TRBD1 (5 bases). The CDR3 consists of 13 residues. Deletions cut 4 bases from V and 1 base from J, with 7 bases between. The CDR3 reads CASSWGPNTEAFF. CDR3 nucleotide sequence: TGTGCCAGCAGTTGGGGCCCGAACACTGAAGCTTTCTTT.

The chain is built from TRBV19 and TRBJ1-1, with D unclear. The ends were cut back, 1 base at V and 3 bases at J, with 6 bases in the middle. This CDR3 comprises 13 residues. From germline, CDR1 is LNHDA and CDR2 SQIVND (reference sequence). For the CDR3, the DNA is TGTGCCAGTAGTATAGCCCAGGACACTGAAGCTTTCTTT. Residues: CASSIAQDTEAFF.

The genes are TRBV6-6 and TRBJ1-3; no reliable D call. V gave up 2 bases and J gave up 2 bases, with 7 bases separating them. The CDR3 runs 14 residues. Germline lookup yields CDR1 MNHNY and CDR2 SVGAGI (reference sequence). The CDR3 protein is CASSYGGTGNTIYF. The CDR3, as DNA: TGTGCCAGCAGTTACGGAGGGACTGGAAACACCATATATTTT.

V is TRBV4-1 and J is TRBJ2-3; tentatively, D is TRBD2 (5 bases). V lost 3 bases and J lost 6, with 16 bases in between. Germline V gives CDR1 MGHRA, CDR2 YSYEKL. The CDR3 has 15 amino acids. CDR3 nucleotide sequence: TGCGCCAGCAGCCATTCCCCCGGGGTCGGGGATACGCAGTATTTT. It encodes CASSHSPGVGDTQYF.

The CDR3 bases are TGTGCCAGTAGTAAAATTGCGGGAGGGCACAATGAGCAGTTCTTC. It codes for CASSKIAGGHNEQFF. The chain joins TRBV19 to TRBJ2-1; 9 bases agree with TRBD2. Germline V lookup: CDR1 LNHDA, CDR2 SQIVND (reference sequence). The length of the CDR3 is 15 residues. Unmatched junction bases numbered 6, after V lost 4 bases and J lost 5 bases.

The chain couples TRBV11-1 to TRBJ2-1; 7 bases fit TRBD2. The J segment lost 6 bases and the V segment lost 6 bases, leaving 8 bases of the junction unmatched. CDR1 is SGHAT and CDR2 is FQDESV in the germline V gene (reference sequence). This CDR3 is built from 14 residues. The CDR3: CASSHGGIRNEQFF. CDR3 nucleotides: TGTGCCAGCAGTCACGGGGGGATACGCAATGAGCAGTTCTTC.